This T cell receptor (beta chain) was observed in a study of blood T cells in healthy people across ages. Germline V gene data show CDR1 as SGHRS and CDR2 as YFSETQ. The CDR3 runs to 15 residues. Trimming at V came to 3 bases and at J to 1 base, leaving 5 bases not matched to a gene. The authors drew 7.5 to 10 milliliters of peripheral blood from each donor. The authors ran a second PCR of 7 to 11 cycles using a sample-barcoded 5' primer and a J-beta primer mix. TCRdb re-derived calls from the 5' RACE reads in MiXCR, one entry per CDR3 protein. Of about 1.5 million distinct CDR3 sequences in the sample, roughly 40% were seen once.

The source material was blood. The TCR sequence derives from a woman aged 18 to 35 in good health. The chain couples TRBV5-1 to TRBJ2-3; 7 bases are a match to TRBD2. Here the CDR3 reads CASSWEGKRTDTQYF. Written as DNA, the CDR3 is TGCGCCAGCAGCTGGGAGGGCAAACGCACAGATACGCAGTATTTT.